Sequencing of this TCR beta chain was carried out in a study of T cells after posttransplantation cyclophosphamide. Whole-study results and caveats: Donor CD8+ memory clones often dominated recipient blood repertoires at later times. After PTCy, TRB diversity resembled that of CNI/methotrexate controls.

CDR1 SGHAT and CDR2 FQNNGV come from the germline V gene. V was pared by 5 bases and J by 8 bases, with 19 bases between. There are 15 residues in the CDR3. About this clone itself: No antigen is known for it.

The method was immunoSEQ multiplex PCR; TCRdb's version includes in-frame clones alone and lacks a portion of them. The data contain thousands of clones, about 77% of them singletons. Cyclophosphamide on days +3 and +4 followed busulfan-fludarabine conditioning and a marrow graft. The material was PBMCs, obtained about 4 weeks after a stem cell transplant with posttransplant cyclophosphamide. V usage is TRBV11-2 and J usage is TRBJ2-1; weak D call: TRBD2 (6 bases). This sequence was found in a male patient in his forties or fifties who received an allogeneic stem cell transplant from an unrelated donor, was CMV-positive, and had acute GVHD only. Part of the T cell pool may stem from the graft donor. This CDR3 reads CASSPRALGEDEQFF. In DNA form, the CDR3 reads TGTGCCAGCAGCCCACGGGCCCTCGGGGAGGATGAGCAGTTCTTC.